Shown below are 23 T cell receptor beta chains from a single sample sequenced in a study of shared clonotypes between healthy human individuals. Generated by immunoSEQ multiplex PCR, the TCRdb table keeps only in-frame clones and is missing some. The table shows some 1,400,000 clones, with approximately 97% occurring only once. Sequenced: naive CD4+ T cells sorted from blood. Indicated subset: CD45RA+ positively selected. The receptors shown here come from a young man in good health.

The CDR3 reads CASSTGQGVGTGELFF. The DNA for the CDR3 is TGTGCCAGCAGTACCGGACAGGGGGTAGGAACCGGGGAGCTGTTTTTT. This rearrangement joins TRBV6-6 to TRBJ2-2, with 10 bases aligning to TRBD1. The CDR3 length is 16 residues. Germline CDR1 is MNHNY and CDR2 is SVGAGI (reference sequence). The J segment lost 5 bases and the V segment lost 5 bases, leaving 8 bases of the junction unmatched.

DNA for the CDR3: TGTGCCAGCAGCTCTAGGCCCAGGGGAGCGGATACGCAGTATTTT. This codes for CASSSRPRGADTQYF. This chain joins TRBV11-2 and TRBJ2-3; D is perhaps TRBD1 (6 bases). The CDR3 sequence is 15 residues long. Germline V gene sequence: CDR1 SGHAT, CDR2 FQNNGV. V dropped 4 bases and J dropped 6 bases, with 17 bases sitting between them.

V and J are TRBV28 and TRBJ2-3; TRBD1 matches 7 bases. This CDR3 comprises 16 residues. Per the germline V gene, CDR1 is MDHEN and CDR2 is SYDVKM. Unmatched junction bases numbered 14, after V lost 9 bases and J lost 2 bases. For the CDR3, the DNA is TGTGCCAGTCCCCCCGGCGAGACAGGGCTCACAGATACGCAGTATTTT. Translating gives CASPPGETGLTDTQYF.

The V gene is TRBV10-1, the J gene TRBJ2-7; possibly TRBD1 for D (5 bases). This CDR3 has 13 residues. The germline V and J ends were trimmed by 3 bases and 2 bases, with 8 bases remaining between them. CDR1 is WNHNN, CDR2 SYGVQD, per germline (reference sequence). The CDR3 spells CASSEGVTYEQYF. DNA for the CDR3: TGCGCCAGCAGTGAAGGGGTTACCTACGAGCAGTACTTC.

The chain recombines TRBV21-1 with TRBJ1-1. TRBV21-1 is noted as a pseudogene. There are 20 residues in the CDR3. CDR3 nucleotide sequence: TGTGCCAGCAGTCCAGGAGCGGGCAGTCGGGTGTGTTGGGGAATTGGTGAAGCTTTCTTT. Its protein is CASSPGAGSRVCWGIGEAFF.

The V and J genes are TRBV5-1 and TRBJ2-7, with D possibly being TRBD1 or TRBD2 (6 bases each). Trimming shortened V by 2 bases and J by 2 bases, and 20 bases separated the two germline ends. This CDR3 region has 17 residues. Germline V gene data show CDR1 as SGHRS and CDR2 as YFSETQ. CDR3 residues: CASSLTGRLSSAYEQYF. CDR3 DNA: TGCGCCAGCAGCTTAACAGGGAGGCTCAGTAGTGCCTACGAGCAGTACTTC.

This clone was detected once. The chain combines TRBV9 with TRBJ2-1, with 7 bases identical to TRBD2. V gave up 0 bases and J gave up 8 bases; unmatched junction bases: 5. From germline, CDR1 is SGDLS and CDR2 YYNGEE. This CDR3 has 14 amino acids. The CDR3 sequence is CASSVVKTSDEQFF. The CDR3 region has the DNA TGTGCCAGCAGCGTAGTTAAAACTAGCGATGAGCAGTTCTTC.

V gene TRBV10-3 combines with J gene TRBJ1-5, with TRBD1 matching over 7 bases. The V segment lost 10 bases and the J segment 4 bases; nucleotides outside the gene matches: 7. Germline CDR1 ENHRY, CDR2 SYGVKD. This CDR3 comprises 13 residues. CDR3 amino acids: CATTGDINQPQHF. The CDR3 DNA sequence: TGTGCCACCACAGGGGATATAAATCAGCCCCAGCATTTT.

This chain uses TRBV2 with TRBJ2-7, with D possibly TRBD2 on 6 matching bases. Trimming left V 11 bases short and J 1 base short, with 18 bases between. Germline V gives CDR1 SNHLY, CDR2 FYNNEI. The CDR3 sequence is 14 residues long. CDR3 bases: TGTGCCGGCAAAAGGGACTTATCATCCTACGAGCAGTACTTC. Amino acids: CAGKRDLSSYEQYF.

The V and J genes are TRBV19 and TRBJ1-5; D may be TRBD1 (5 bases). CDR3 length equals 12 residues. Germline-derived CDR1 and CDR2 are LNHDA and SQIVND (reference sequence). The V gene lost 8 bases and the J gene lost 7 bases, with 12 bases spanning the gap. The CDR3 loop is CASQGVWQPQHF. CDR3 nucleotides: TGTGCCAGTCAGGGCGTTTGGCAGCCCCAGCATTTT.

For this clone: Other DNA sequences in this specimen translate into the identical CDR3. The chain is built from TRBV6-1 and TRBJ2-7; possibly TRBD1 for D (5 bases). CDR1 is MNHNS and CDR2 is SASEGT in the germline V gene. V lost 2 bases and J 3 bases, leaving 8 bases between the germline ends. The CDR3 loop spans 13 amino acids. The CDR3 loop reads CASSERGNYEQYF. The DNA for the CDR3 is TGTGCCAGCAGTGAAAGGGGCAACTACGAGCAGTACTTC.

The chain couples TRBV11-1 to TRBJ2-2, with D possibly TRBD2 on 6 matching bases. The length of the CDR3 is 17 residues. Trimming left V 5 bases short and J 4 bases short, with 20 bases between. Germline CDR1 SGHAT, CDR2 FQDESV (reference sequence). The CDR3 region is CASSPRDSGAFTGELFF. CDR3 nucleotides: TGTGCCAGCAGCCCTCGGGATAGCGGAGCCTTCACCGGGGAGCTGTTTTTT.

The chain joins TRBV19 to TRBJ2-3, with D possibly matching TRBD2 (6 bases). The CDR3 runs to 14 residues. CDR1 LNHDA and CDR2 SQIVND come from the germline V gene (reference sequence). Trimming shortened V by 0 bases and J by 7 bases, and 11 bases separated the two germline ends. CDR3 loop: CASSIELARNTQYF. The CDR3 DNA reads TGTGCCAGTAGTATAGAGCTAGCGAGAAATACGCAGTATTTT. The variable domain in full, completed from reference TRBV19 and TRBJ2-3, reads DGGITQSPKYLFRKEGQNVTLSCEQNLNHDAMYWYRQDPGQGLRLIYYSQIVNDFQKGDIAEGYSVSREKKESFPLTVTSAQKNPTAFYLCASSIELARNTQYFGPGTRLTVL.

This chain uses TRBV27 with TRBJ2-7; D might be TRBD1 (6 bases). This CDR3 has 15 residues. Trimming took 5 bases from V and 2 from J, leaving 16 bases between them. The germline CDR1 and CDR2 sequences are MNHEY and SMNVEV (reference sequence). The CDR3 here is CASSPHRVTTYEQYF. CDR3 nucleotide sequence: TGTGCCAGCAGTCCGCACAGGGTGACGACCTACGAGCAGTACTTC.

The chain has TRBV19 and TRBJ2-2, with 9 bases that match TRBD2. CDR1 is LNHDA, CDR2 SQIVND, per germline (reference sequence). V dropped 5 bases and J dropped 6; count of bases not matched to a gene: 4. This CDR3 spans 14 amino acids. The DNA for the CDR3 is TGTGCCAGTAGTGCCCTAGCGGGACCCGGGGAGCTGTTTTTT. Translated, it gives CASSALAGPGELFF.

The rearrangement uses TRBV10-2 and TRBJ2-5; 8 bases match TRBD2. The ends lost 4 bases at V and 2 bases at J; junction bases unmatched: 15. Germline V gives CDR1 WSHSY, CDR2 SAAADI. The CDR3 has 18 amino acids. CDR3 region: CASSVVGTRGGGQETQYF. CDR3 DNA sequence: TGCGCCAGCAGTGTCGTGGGGACTAGAGGGGGGGGACAAGAGACCCAGTACTTC.

The chain links TRBV27 to TRBJ2-3, with TRBD1 matching over 8 bases. V dropped 6 bases and J dropped 7; count of bases not matched to a gene: 9. This CDR3 is built from 14 residues. Germline V gives CDR1 MNHEY, CDR2 SMNVEV (reference sequence). CDR3 region: CASRPSGGRNTQYF. CDR3 nucleotides: TGTGCCAGCAGACCTTCAGGGGGCAGGAATACGCAGTATTTT.

This chain joins TRBV18 and TRBJ2-7; D tentatively reads TRBD1 or TRBD2 (5 bases each). The CDR3 runs 16 residues. From germline, CDR1 is KGHSH and CDR2 LQKENI. The germline V and J ends were trimmed by 3 bases and 2 bases, with 17 bases remaining between them. The CDR3 DNA reads as TGTGCCAGCTCACCCATCTGGGGACCTTCCCCCTACGAGCAGTACTTC. Its protein product is CASSPIWGPSPYEQYF.

The rearrangement uses TRBV5-1 and TRBJ1-1; D is unclear. This CDR3 has 13 residues. Trimming cost V 5 bases and J 2 bases, with 10 bases left between them. Germline V gives CDR1 SGHRS, CDR2 YFSETQ. CDR3 sequence: CASRIAANTEAFF. CDR3 in DNA: TGCGCCAGCAGGATCGCTGCAAACACTGAAGCTTTCTTT. The variable domain in full, with the rest retrieved from reference TRBV5-1 and TRBJ1-1, is KAGVTQTPRYLIKTRGQQVTLSCSPISGHRSVSWYQQTPGQGLQFLFEYFSETQRNKGNFPGRFSGRQFSNSRSEMNVSTLELGDSALYLCASRIAANTEAFFGQGTRLTVV.

The genes are TRBV28 and TRBJ1-5, with a weak D call TRBD1 (6 bases). From germline, CDR1 is MDHEN and CDR2 SYDVKM. The V end lost 6 bases, the J end lost 5 bases, and 23 bases lay between the germline ends. The CDR3 consists of 17 residues. The CDR3 DNA is TGTGCCAGCAGCCAGAGGGGGGGACTCGGGACGGATCAGCCCCAGCATTTT. Protein: CASSQRGGLGTDQPQHF.

CDR3 DNA sequence: TGTGCCAGCACCAACAAACAGGGGGGATCCCACTATGGCTACACCTTC. Its protein product is CASTNKQGGSHYGYTF. The V call is TRBV27, the J call TRBJ1-2, with TRBD1 matching 8 bases. CDR3 length: 16 residues. J gave up 3 bases and V 7 bases, and 13 bases lay outside the gene matches. Germline CDR1 is MNHEY and CDR2 is SMNVEV (reference sequence).

V usage is TRBV9 and J usage is TRBJ2-1; D may be TRBD1 (5 bases). Per germline, CDR1 SGDLS and CDR2 YYNGEE. The CDR3 is made up of 16 amino acids. Between the trimmed V and J ends, which lost 1 base and 5 bases, there was a span of 16 bases. CDR3 region: CASSVPPKGVHNEQFF. DNA for the CDR3: TGTGCCAGCAGCGTACCCCCTAAAGGGGTTCACAATGAGCAGTTCTTC.

This rearrangement joins TRBV5-4 to TRBJ2-5; perhaps TRBD1 as D (6 bases). The CDR3 has 15 residues. From germline, CDR1 is SGHNT and CDR2 YYREEE (reference sequence). V lost 2 bases and J lost 4, with 15 bases in between. The CDR3 spells CASSFTDRQIETQYF. The DNA of the CDR3 is TGTGCCAGCAGCTTCACGGACAGACAAATAGAGACCCAGTACTTC.